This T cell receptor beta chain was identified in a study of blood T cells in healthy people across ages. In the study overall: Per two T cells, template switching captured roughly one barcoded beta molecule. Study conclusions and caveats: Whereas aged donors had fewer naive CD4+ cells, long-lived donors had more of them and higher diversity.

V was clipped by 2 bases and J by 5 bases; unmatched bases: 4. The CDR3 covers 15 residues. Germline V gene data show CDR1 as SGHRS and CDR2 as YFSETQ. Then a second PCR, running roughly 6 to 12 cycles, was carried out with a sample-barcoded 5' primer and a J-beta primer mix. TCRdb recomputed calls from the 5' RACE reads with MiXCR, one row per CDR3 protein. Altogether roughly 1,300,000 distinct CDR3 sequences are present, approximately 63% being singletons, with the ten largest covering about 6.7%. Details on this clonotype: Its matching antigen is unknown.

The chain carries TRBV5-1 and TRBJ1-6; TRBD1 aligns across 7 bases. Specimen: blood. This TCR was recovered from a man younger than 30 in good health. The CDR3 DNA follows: TGCGCCAGCAGCTTTGAGGGGGCGAATAATTCACCCCTCCACTTT. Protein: CASSFEGANNSPLHF.